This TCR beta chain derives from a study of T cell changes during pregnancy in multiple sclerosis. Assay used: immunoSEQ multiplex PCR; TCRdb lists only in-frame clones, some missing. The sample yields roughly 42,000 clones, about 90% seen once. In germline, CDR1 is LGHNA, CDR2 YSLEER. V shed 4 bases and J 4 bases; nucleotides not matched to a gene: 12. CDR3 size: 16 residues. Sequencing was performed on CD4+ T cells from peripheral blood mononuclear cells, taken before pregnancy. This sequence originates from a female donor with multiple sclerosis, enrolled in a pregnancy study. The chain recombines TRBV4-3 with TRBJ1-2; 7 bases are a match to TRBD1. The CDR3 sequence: CASSPAGQDGAYGYTF. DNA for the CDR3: TGCGCCAGCAGCCCAGCCGGACAGGACGGGGCCTATGGCTACACCTTC.